The entry that follows covers one T cell receptor beta chain sequence. This entry is derived from a study of blood T cell repertoires in COVID-19. The CDR3 extends over 17 amino acids. The V gene's germline CDR1 is SGHDT and CDR2 YYEEEE. V gave up 2 bases and J gave up 0 bases, with 15 bases separating them. Method: immunoSEQ multiplex PCR; TCRdb's copy keeps in-frame clones and lacks some. The repertoire holds a few hundred thousand clones, about 84% seen once, with 6.5% to 9% in the top ten. The genes are TRBV5-6 and TRBJ1-3, with D possibly TRBD1 on 5 matching bases. The material sequenced was PBMCs or T cells enriched from blood (not recorded which). The receptor was derived from a woman in her forties with acute COVID-19. For the CDR3, the DNA is TGTGCCAGCAGCTTCAGGAGGGGCCACCTCTCTGGAAACACCATATATTTT. Residues: CASSFRRGHLSGNTIYF. Full variable domain (missing parts from reference TRBV5-6 and TRBJ1-3): DAGVTQSPTHLIKTRGQQVTLRCSPKSGHDTVSWYQQALGQGPQFIFQYYEEEERQRGNFPDRFSGHQFPNYSSELNVNALLLGDSALYLCASSFRRGHLSGNTIYFGEGSWLTVV.